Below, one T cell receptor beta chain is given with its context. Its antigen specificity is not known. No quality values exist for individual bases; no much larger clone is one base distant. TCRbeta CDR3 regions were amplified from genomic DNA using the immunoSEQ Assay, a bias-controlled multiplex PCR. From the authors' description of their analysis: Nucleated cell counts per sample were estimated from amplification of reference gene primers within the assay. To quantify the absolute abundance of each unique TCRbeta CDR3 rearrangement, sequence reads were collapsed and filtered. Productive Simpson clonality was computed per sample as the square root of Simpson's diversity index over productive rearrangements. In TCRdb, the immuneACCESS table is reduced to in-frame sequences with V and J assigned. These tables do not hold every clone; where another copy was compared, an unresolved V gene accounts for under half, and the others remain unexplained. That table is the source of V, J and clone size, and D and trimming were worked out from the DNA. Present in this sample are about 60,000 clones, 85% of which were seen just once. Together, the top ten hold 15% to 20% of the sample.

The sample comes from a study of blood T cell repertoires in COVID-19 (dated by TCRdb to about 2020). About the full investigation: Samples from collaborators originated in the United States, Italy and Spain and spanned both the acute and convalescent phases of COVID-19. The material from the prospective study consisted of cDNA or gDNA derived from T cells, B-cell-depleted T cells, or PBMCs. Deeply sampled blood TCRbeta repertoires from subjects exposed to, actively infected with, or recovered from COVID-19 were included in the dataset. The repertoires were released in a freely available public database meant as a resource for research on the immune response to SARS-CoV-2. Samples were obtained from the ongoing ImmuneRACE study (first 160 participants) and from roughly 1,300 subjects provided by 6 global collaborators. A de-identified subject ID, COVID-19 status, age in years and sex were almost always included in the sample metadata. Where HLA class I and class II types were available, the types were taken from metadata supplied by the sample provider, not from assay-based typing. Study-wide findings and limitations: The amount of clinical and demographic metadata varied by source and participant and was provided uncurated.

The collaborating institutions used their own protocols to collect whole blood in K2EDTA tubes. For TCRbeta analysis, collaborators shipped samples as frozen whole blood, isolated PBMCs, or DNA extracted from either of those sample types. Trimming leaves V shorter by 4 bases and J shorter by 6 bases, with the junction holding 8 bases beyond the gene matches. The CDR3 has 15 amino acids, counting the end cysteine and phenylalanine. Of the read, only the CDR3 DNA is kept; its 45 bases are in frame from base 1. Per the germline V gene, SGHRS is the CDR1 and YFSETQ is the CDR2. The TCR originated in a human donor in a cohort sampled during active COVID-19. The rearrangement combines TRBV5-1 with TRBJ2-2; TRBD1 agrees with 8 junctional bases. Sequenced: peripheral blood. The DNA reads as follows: TGCGCCAGCAGCCCCGGACAGGGAAATGCCGGGGAGCTGTTTTTT. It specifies CASSPGQGNAGELFF.